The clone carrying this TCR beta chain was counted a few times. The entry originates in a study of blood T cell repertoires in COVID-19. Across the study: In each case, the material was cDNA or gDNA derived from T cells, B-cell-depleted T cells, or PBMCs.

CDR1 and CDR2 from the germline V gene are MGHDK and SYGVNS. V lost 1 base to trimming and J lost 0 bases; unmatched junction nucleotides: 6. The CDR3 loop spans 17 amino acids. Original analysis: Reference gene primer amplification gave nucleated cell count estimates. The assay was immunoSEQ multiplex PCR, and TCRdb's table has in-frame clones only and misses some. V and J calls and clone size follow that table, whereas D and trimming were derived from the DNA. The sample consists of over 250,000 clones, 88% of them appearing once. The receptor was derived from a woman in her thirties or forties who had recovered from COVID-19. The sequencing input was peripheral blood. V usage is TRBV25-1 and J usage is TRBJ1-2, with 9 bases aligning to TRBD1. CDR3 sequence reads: CASSESPGQGPNYGYTF. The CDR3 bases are TGTGCCAGCAGTGAATCCCCGGGACAGGGCCCTAACTATGGCTACACCTTC.